The T cell receptor (beta chain) described here comes from a study of blood T cell repertoires in COVID-19. Original analysis: The assay estimated nucleated cells by amplifying reference gene primers. TCRdb keeps only in-frame clones here, not all; method: immunoSEQ multiplex PCR. D and trimming come from the DNA, and the V and J calls and clone size come from that table. The data contain more than 110,000 clones, approximately 85% of them singletons. The CDR3 totals 13 residues. Trimming took 2 bases from V and 5 from J, leaving 7 bases between them. V usage is TRBV12-3 or TRBV12-4 and J usage is TRBJ1-5; D ambiguous. Material: peripheral blood. This clonotype was obtained from a woman of 80 years or more with acute or convalescent COVID-19. The DNA of the CDR3 is TGTGCCAGCAGTTTATCCCTAGATCAGCCCCAGCATTTT. As protein: CASSLSLDQPQHF.